This is a list of T cell receptor beta chains from one sample in a study of blood T cell repertoires in COVID-19. The assay was immunoSEQ multiplex PCR, and TCRdb's table has in-frame clones only and misses some. The data show about 260,000 clones, approximately 90% seen once. The sequencing input was PBMCs or T cells enriched from blood (not recorded which). The origin of the receptors is a woman aged 30 to 39 with acute COVID-19. CDR3s include the opening cysteine and the closing phenylalanine or tryptophan. Each record gives: clone size, J gene, D gene, V gene, CDR3 DNA, CDR3 protein. The D gene is left open where the match is weak. Not every row has a clone size; where given, it reads once, few, many or a size class.

NA TRBJ2-7 TRBD2 TRBV5-8 TGTGCCAGCAGCTTCAGCGGGGTCTCCTACGAGCAGTACTTC CASSFSGVSYEQYF
NA TRBJ2-3 NA TRBV14 TGTGCCAGCAGCCCCTCCGACGGGATAGTGACAGATACGCAGTATTTT CASSPSDGIVTDTQYF
once TRBJ2-1 TRBD2 TRBV23-1 TGCGCCAGCAGTCAGAAGACCGGGACTAGCGGGAGGGGCGATGAGCAGTTCTTC CASSQKTGTSGRGDEQFF
NA TRBJ2-3 NA TRBV6-2/TRBV6-3 TGTGCCAGCAGTTTTTTGAGTGCGGGAATCTCAGATACGCAGTATTTT CASSFLSAGISDTQYF
NA TRBJ2-2 TRBD1 TRBV10-3 TGTGCCACCACCGTTGGGCAGACAGGGTTCACCGGGGAGCTGTTTTTT CATTVGQTGFTGELFF
NA TRBJ2-7 NA TRBV27 TGTGCCAGCAGTTTTGGGGCAGGGTCCTACGAGCAGTACTTC CASSFGAGSYEQYF
NA TRBJ2-1 TRBD2 TRBV7-2 TGTGCCAGCAGCTTTCGGCGCATCGGACTAGCGGAGGGGTATGAGCAGTTCTTC CASSFRRIGLAEGYEQFF
NA TRBJ2-4 NA TRBV7-6 TGTGCCAGCAGCTTAGATTATGGGGCAGGGAACATTCAGTACTTC CASSLDYGAGNIQYF
NA TRBJ1-6 NA TRBV27 TGTGCCAGCAGGCCTACAGGGCTAGATTCACCCCTCCACTTT CASRPTGLDSPLHF
once TRBJ2-5 NA TRBV19 TGTGCCAGTAGTAACCCCGGACGGGCGACTACCTCCGGAGAGACCCAGTACTTC CASSNPGRATTSGETQYF
NA TRBJ2-3 TRBD2 TRBV28 TGTGCCAGCAGTTTAAGGACTAGCGGGAGGGCAGCAGATACGCAGTATTTT CASSLRTSGRAADTQYF
NA TRBJ2-2 TRBD1 TRBV27 TGTGCCAGCAGTCCGATGACAGGGGGCAAAACCGGGGAGCTGTTTTTT CASSPMTGGKTGELFF
NA TRBJ2-7 TRBD1 TRBV6-5 TGTGCCAGCAGTTACTACCTCGGACAGGGCTTAAACGAGCAGTACTTC CASSYYLGQGLNEQYF
NA TRBJ2-3 NA TRBV14 TGTGCCAGCAGCCAATCAGGTCCCGGTACGCAGTATTTT CASSQSGPGTQYF
NA TRBJ2-7 NA TRBV10-3 TGTGCCATCAGCTGGTTAGGGGCTGAGGAGCAGTACTTC CAISWLGAEEQYF
NA TRBJ2-1 NA TRBV27 TGTGCCAGCAGTACCAACAACCTTGAGCAGTTCTTC CASSTNNLEQFF
NA TRBJ2-7 TRBD1 TRBV29-1 TGCAGCGGAACAGGGGTTGGCCAGGGGCAGTACTTC CSGTGVGQGQYF
NA TRBJ1-1 NA TRBV30 TGTGCCTGGACTCGAACGGTGAACACTGAAGCTTTCTTT CAWTRTVNTEAFF
NA TRBJ1-4 TRBD1 TRBV2 TGTGCCAGCAGGGTACAGGGGGTGAGTGAAAAACTGTTTTTT CASRVQGVSEKLFF
NA TRBJ2-1 TRBD2 TRBV19 TGTGCCAGTAGCCACATAGCGGGAGAGCGTTACAATGAGCAGTTCTTC CASSHIAGERYNEQFF
NA TRBJ2-7 NA TRBV7-9 TGTGCCAGCAGTTCGACAGGAACCCCCTACGAGCAGTACTTC CASSSTGTPYEQYF
NA TRBJ2-7 NA TRBV19 TGTGCCAGTTCCTCAGTGGGGGCCCACGAGCAGTACTTC CASSSVGAHEQYF
NA TRBJ2-2 TRBD1 TRBV5-1 TGCGCCAGCAGCTTCGGGACAGGGCACGACGGGGAGCTGTTTTTT CASSFGTGHDGELFF
NA TRBJ2-1 NA TRBV29-1 TGCAGCGTCGGAGGGAATTTGAATGAGCAGTTCTTC CSVGGNLNEQFF
NA TRBJ2-3 NA TRBV6-1 TGTGCCAGCAGTGAATGGGCAGGGGAAGATACGCAGTATTTT CASSEWAGEDTQYF
NA TRBJ2-5 NA TRBV12-5 TGTGCTAGTGGTCAAACACAAGAGACCCAGTACTTC CASGQTQETQYF
NA TRBJ1-2 TRBD1 TRBV28 TGTGCCAGCAGTACAGGACAGGGGGTCTATGGCTACACCTTC CASSTGQGVYGYTF
NA TRBJ1-1 NA TRBV28 TGTGCCAGTTGGGGGCAGAGAGAGAACACTGAAGCTTTCTTT CASWGQRENTEAFF
NA TRBJ2-1 TRBD2 TRBV29-1 TGCAGCGTTGGGGGGACTAGCGGAGACGCCTCCTACAATGAGCAGTTCTTC CSVGGTSGDASYNEQFF
NA TRBJ1-1 NA TRBV12-3/TRBV12-4 TGTGCCAGCAGTTTTACGGGTACTGAAGCTTTCTTT CASSFTGTEAFF
NA TRBJ1-5 NA TRBV2 TGTGCCAGCAGTGATAGAGTCCCCAATCAGCCCCAGCATTTT CASSDRVPNQPQHF
NA TRBJ2-7 TRBD1 TRBV18 TGTGCCAGCTCACCAGGCCTACAGGGGGCCGGGTACGAGCAGTACTTC CASSPGLQGAGYEQYF
once TRBJ2-1 NA TRBV21-1 TGTGCCAGCAGCAAACAGGGTAGAAAGCAGTTCTTC CASSKQGRKQFF
NA TRBJ1-3 TRBD1 TRBV7-9 TGTGCCAGCAGCTCAACGCGGGACAGACTAATTTCTGGAAACACCATATATTTT CASSSTRDRLISGNTIYF
NA TRBJ2-7 TRBD2 TRBV18 TGTGCCAGCTCACCTAGCGGGAGGGCCGGGGTGGACGAGCAGTACTTC CASSPSGRAGVDEQYF
NA TRBJ2-7 NA TRBV1 TGCACCAGCAGCCATACCCTAGTACCAGAGCAGTACTTC CTSSHTLVPEQYF
NA TRBJ2-1 TRBD1 TRBV15 TGTGCCACCAGCAGAGAGACAGGGTTGGGCAATGAGCAGTTCTTC CATSRETGLGNEQFF
NA TRBJ1-5 NA TRBV19 TGTGCCAGTAGTATGTCAGGGTTTAGCAATCAGCCCCAGCATTTT CASSMSGFSNQPQHF
NA TRBJ1-5 TRBD1 TRBV28 TGTGCCAGCAGGCTGGACAGGCACAATCAGCCCCAGCATTTT CASRLDRHNQPQHF
NA TRBJ2-1 TRBD2 TRBV24-1 TGTGCCACCAGTGATTTGAAGGGGGCGACTAGCGGGAGCCGATACAATGAGCAGTTCTTC CATSDLKGATSGSRYNEQFF
NA TRBJ1-1 NA TRBV7-9 TGTGCCAGCAGCTTCGGCGAGTGGCAGGGTAGGACTGAAGCTTTCTTT CASSFGEWQGRTEAFF
NA TRBJ1-6 NA TRBV6-5 TGTGCCAGCAGTTCGACACTTCATAATTCACCCCTCCACTTT CASSSTLHNSPLHF
NA TRBJ2-6 TRBD1 TRBV2 TGTGCCAGCAGTAGGGACAGGGTTCCTGGGGCCAACGTCCTGACTTTC CASSRDRVPGANVLTF
NA TRBJ1-2 TRBD1 TRBV4-3 TGCGCCAGCAGCCAAGACGGGACAGGGGAGGGCTACACCTTC CASSQDGTGEGYTF
NA TRBJ1-1 NA TRBV28 TGTGCCAGCAGTTTAGTCCAGGGGAACACTGAAGCTTTCTTT CASSLVQGNTEAFF
few TRBJ1-4 NA TRBV7-9 TGTGCCAGCAGCTTAGGCGGGACGTCAAATGAAAAACTGTTTTTT CASSLGGTSNEKLFF
NA TRBJ2-5 TRBD2 TRBV7-6 TGTGCCAGCAGCTTAATCGAGACTAGCCGCCAAGAGACCCAGTACTTC CASSLIETSRQETQYF
NA TRBJ1-1 TRBD1 TRBV5-1 TGCGCCAGCAGCCCCGACAGGGGGGGGGCCACTGAAGCTTTCTTT CASSPDRGGATEAFF
NA TRBJ1-5 NA TRBV28 TGTGCCAGCAGTCGAGCCCAGGGAAATCAGCCCCAGCATTTT CASSRAQGNQPQHF
NA TRBJ2-1 NA TRBV13 TGTGCCAGCAGCTCCACGGACAGCTTATACAATGAGCAGTTCTTC CASSSTDSLYNEQFF
NA TRBJ2-2 TRBD2 TRBV2 TGTGCCAGCAGCCGCACTAGCGGGACGGGCACCGGGGAGCTGTTTTTT CASSRTSGTGTGELFF
NA TRBJ2-1 NA TRBV9 TGTGCCAGCAGCGTTGGCGTAACGATCGGGAATGAGCAGTTCTTC CASSVGVTIGNEQFF
NA TRBJ2-7 TRBD1 TRBV4-3 TGCGCCAGCAGCCCCGGGACAGCTTCCTACGAGCAGTACTTC CASSPGTASYEQYF
NA TRBJ2-2 NA TRBV5-1 TGCGCCAGCAGCTTGAATCGGGCAGGGGACGGGGAGCTGTTTTTT CASSLNRAGDGELFF